Listed below are T cell receptor beta chains from one sample, sequenced in a study of shared clonotypes between healthy human individuals. The data were produced by immunoSEQ multiplex PCR, yet TCRdb's version contains in-frame clones alone and is incomplete. The data show about 1.5 million clones, around 98% seen once. The sequenced sample consisted of naive CD4+ T cells sorted from blood. These receptors came from a man aged 25 to 40 in good health. Each CDR3 is given with its conserved first and last residue. A D gene is named only where the DNA matches it firmly. Some rows have no size entry. The others give once, few or many, or a class for an expanded clone.

cdr3_length,d_call,clone_size,j_call,v_call,cdr3_aa,cdr3_nt
16,TRBD2,NA,TRBJ2-3,TRBV19,CASSRLAGGGGDTQYF,TGTGCCAGTAGTCGACTAGCGGGAGGTGGGGGAGATACGCAGTATTTT
20,TRBD2,NA,TRBJ2-1,TRBV14,CASSSPGLAGVGASYNEQFF,TGTGCCAGCAGCTCCCCGGGACTAGCGGGAGTGGGCGCGTCCTACAATGAGCAGTTCTTC
11,NA,NA,TRBJ2-7,TRBV15,CATSPFRARYF,TGTGCCACCAGCCCGTTCAGGGCCAGGTACTTC
13,NA,NA,TRBJ2-3,TRBV5-1,CASSLGAPDTQYF,TGCGCCAGCAGCTTGGGGGCTCCAGATACGCAGTATTTT
15,TRBD2,NA,TRBJ2-7,TRBV29-1,CSVAGAESFTYEQYF,TGCAGCGTAGCGGGAGCGGAGAGCTTTACCTACGAGCAGTACTTC
16,NA,once,TRBJ2-1,TRBV19,CASSIDRGQSYNEQFF,TGTGCCAGTAGTATAGACAGGGGTCAATCCTACAATGAGCAGTTCTTC
13,NA,once,TRBJ1-1,TRBV19,CASSQTANTEAFF,TGTGCCAGTAGTCAGACAGCGAACACTGAAGCTTTCTTT
16,NA,NA,TRBJ2-1,TRBV2,CASSEAGPPGYNEQFF,TGTGCCAGCAGTGAAGCTGGACCCCCGGGGTACAATGAGCAGTTCTTC
16,NA,once,TRBJ2-5,TRBV5-1,CASSLMGRRYQETQYF,TGCGCCAGCAGCCTCATGGGTAGGAGGTACCAAGAGACCCAGTACTTC
16,TRBD1,NA,TRBJ2-7,TRBV5-6,CASSFPLGTGLYEQYF,TGTGCCAGCAGCTTTCCCCTAGGGACAGGACTCTACGAGCAGTACTTC
17,TRBD2,NA,TRBJ2-2,TRBV10-2,CASSEVRPSGYTGELFF,TGCGCCAGCAGTGAGGTTCGCCCTAGCGGTTACACCGGGGAGCTGTTTTTT
13,NA,NA,TRBJ2-1,TRBV7-7,CASTSIKGDEQFF,TGTGCCAGCACCTCGATTAAGGGGGATGAGCAGTTCTTC
15,NA,once,TRBJ1-1,TRBV5-4,CASSRGVGGDTEAFF,TGTGCCAGCAGTCGAGGGGTTGGTGGTGACACTGAAGCTTTCTTT
12,NA,NA,TRBJ1-2,TRBV1,CTSSQDNYGYTF,TGCACCAGCAGCCAAGACAACTATGGCTACACCTTC
12,NA,NA,TRBJ2-5,TRBV2,CASRTDQETQYF,TGTGCCAGCAGAACAGACCAAGAGACCCAGTACTTC
14,NA,NA,TRBJ1-4,TRBV5-4,CASSLDQGREKLFF,TGTGCCAGCAGCTTGGACCAGGGTCGTGAAAAACTGTTTTTT
17,TRBD2,NA,TRBJ2-3,TRBV10-1,CASSESKLAGVEDTQYF,TGCGCCAGCAGTGAGTCGAAACTAGCGGGAGTAGAGGATACGCAGTATTTT
13,NA,NA,TRBJ2-7,TRBV7-7,CASSPGRSYEQYF,TGTGCCAGCAGCCCCGGACGCTCCTACGAGCAGTACTTC
13,NA,NA,TRBJ2-1,TRBV6-1,CASSEARRGEQFF,TGTGCCAGCAGTGAAGCAAGACGTGGTGAGCAGTTCTTC
16,TRBD1,once,TRBJ1-1,TRBV28,CASRGGGQGENTEAFF,TGTGCCAGCAGAGGGGGCGGCCAGGGGGAGAACACTGAAGCTTTCTTT
18,TRBD2,NA,TRBJ2-1,TRBV12-5,CASGLTILAGLSYNEQFF,TGTGCTAGTGGTTTGACCATCCTAGCGGGACTCTCCTACAATGAGCAGTTCTTC
13,NA,NA,TRBJ2-5,TRBV5-1,CASSYTRVETQYF,TGCGCCAGCAGCTACACTAGGGTAGAGACCCAGTACTTC
15,TRBD1,NA,TRBJ2-4,TRBV27,CASSSGTGGSGIQYF,TGTGCCAGCAGTTCCGGGACAGGGGGGTCAGGGATTCAGTACTTC
14,TRBD1,NA,TRBJ2-7,TRBV7-3,CASSPQGQNYEQYF,TGTGCCAGCAGCCCACAGGGACAGAACTACGAGCAGTACTTC
13,NA,NA,TRBJ2-7,TRBV11-2,CASSQSSGNEQYF,TGTGCCAGCAGCCAAAGTTCAGGGAACGAGCAGTACTTC
15,NA,NA,TRBJ2-5,TRBV7-2,CASSARIGRAGTQYF,TGTGCCAGCAGCGCTAGAATAGGCAGGGCGGGGACCCAGTACTTC
15,TRBD1,NA,TRBJ2-3,TRBV9,CASRQTGAYTDTQYF,TGTGCCAGCAGGCAGACAGGGGCCTACACAGATACGCAGTATTTT
17,TRBD2,NA,TRBJ2-3,TRBV7-9,CASSPPLGLAEGNTQYF,TGTGCCAGCAGCCCCCCTCTGGGACTAGCGGAGGGGAATACGCAGTATTTT
16,TRBD2,NA,TRBJ2-3,TRBV7-9,CASSHLAGGYTDTQYF,TGTGCCAGCAGTCACCTAGCGGGAGGGTACACAGATACGCAGTATTTT